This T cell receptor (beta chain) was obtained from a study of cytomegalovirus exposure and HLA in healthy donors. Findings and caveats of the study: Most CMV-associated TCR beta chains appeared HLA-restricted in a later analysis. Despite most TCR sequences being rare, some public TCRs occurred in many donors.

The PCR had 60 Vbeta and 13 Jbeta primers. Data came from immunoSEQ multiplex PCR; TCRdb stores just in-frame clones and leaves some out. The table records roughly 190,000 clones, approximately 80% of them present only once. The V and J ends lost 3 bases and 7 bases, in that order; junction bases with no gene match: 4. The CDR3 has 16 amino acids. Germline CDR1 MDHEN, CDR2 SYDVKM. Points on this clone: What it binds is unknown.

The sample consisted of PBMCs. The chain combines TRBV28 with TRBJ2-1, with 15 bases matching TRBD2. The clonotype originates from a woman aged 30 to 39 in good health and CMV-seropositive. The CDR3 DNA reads TGTGCCAGCAGTTTCCTTGGGACTAGCGGGGGGAATGAGCAGTTCTTC. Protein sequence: CASSFLGTSGGNEQFF.